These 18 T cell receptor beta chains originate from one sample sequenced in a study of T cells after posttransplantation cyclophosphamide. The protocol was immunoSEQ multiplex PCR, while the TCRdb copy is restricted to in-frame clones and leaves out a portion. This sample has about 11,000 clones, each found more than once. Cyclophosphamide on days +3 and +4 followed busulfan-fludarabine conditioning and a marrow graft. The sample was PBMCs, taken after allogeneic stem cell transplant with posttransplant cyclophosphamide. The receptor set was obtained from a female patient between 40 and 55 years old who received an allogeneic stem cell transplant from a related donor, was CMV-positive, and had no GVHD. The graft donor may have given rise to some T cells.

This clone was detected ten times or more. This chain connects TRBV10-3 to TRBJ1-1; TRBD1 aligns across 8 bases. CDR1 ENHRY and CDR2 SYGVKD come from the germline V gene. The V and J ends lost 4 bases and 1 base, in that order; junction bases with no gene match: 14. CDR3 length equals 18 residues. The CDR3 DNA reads TGTGCCATCAGTGGGACAGGGCAATCTCTGGGTTGGAACACTGAAGCTTTCTTT. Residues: CAISGTGQSLGWNTEAFF.

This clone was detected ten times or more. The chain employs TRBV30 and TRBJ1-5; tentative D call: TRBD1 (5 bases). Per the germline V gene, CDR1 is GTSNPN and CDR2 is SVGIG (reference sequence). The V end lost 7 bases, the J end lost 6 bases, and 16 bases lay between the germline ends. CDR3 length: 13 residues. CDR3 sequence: CASSSGGGQPQHF. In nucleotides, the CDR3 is TGTGCCTCCTCTTCGGGGGGGGGTCAGCCCCAGCATTTT.

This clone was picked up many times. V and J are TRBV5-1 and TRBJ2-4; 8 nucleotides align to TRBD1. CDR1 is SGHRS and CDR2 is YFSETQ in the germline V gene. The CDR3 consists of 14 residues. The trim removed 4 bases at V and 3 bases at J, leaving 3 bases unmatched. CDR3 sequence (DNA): TGCGCCAGCAGCCCACAGGGGGGCAAAAACATTCAGTACTTC. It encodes CASSPQGGKNIQYF.

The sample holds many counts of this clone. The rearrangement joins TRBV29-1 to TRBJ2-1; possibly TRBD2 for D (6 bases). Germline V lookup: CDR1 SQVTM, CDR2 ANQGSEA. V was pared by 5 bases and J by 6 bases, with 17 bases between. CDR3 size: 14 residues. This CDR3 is CSVFVGRISNEQFF. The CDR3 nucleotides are TGCAGCGTTTTTGTGGGGAGGATTAGCAATGAGCAGTTCTTC.

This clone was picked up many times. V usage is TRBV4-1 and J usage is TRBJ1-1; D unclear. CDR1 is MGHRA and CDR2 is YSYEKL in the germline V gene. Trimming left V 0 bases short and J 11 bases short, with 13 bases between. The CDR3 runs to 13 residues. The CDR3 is CASSQDRRVRAFF. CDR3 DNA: TGCGCCAGCAGCCAAGATAGGAGGGTTCGGGCTTTCTTT.

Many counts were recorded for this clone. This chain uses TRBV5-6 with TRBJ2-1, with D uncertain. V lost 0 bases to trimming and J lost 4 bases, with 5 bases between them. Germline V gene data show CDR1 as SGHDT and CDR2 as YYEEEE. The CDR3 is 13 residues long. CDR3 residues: CASSLAVYNEQFF. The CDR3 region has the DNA TGTGCCAGCAGCTTGGCCGTTTACAATGAGCAGTTCTTC.

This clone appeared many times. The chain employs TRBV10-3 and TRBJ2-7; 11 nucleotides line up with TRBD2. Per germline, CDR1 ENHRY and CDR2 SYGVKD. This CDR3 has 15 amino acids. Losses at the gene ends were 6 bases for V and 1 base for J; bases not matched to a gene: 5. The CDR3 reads CAIRTSGALSYEQYF. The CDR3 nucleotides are TGTGCCATCAGGACTAGCGGGGCGTTGTCCTACGAGCAGTACTTC.

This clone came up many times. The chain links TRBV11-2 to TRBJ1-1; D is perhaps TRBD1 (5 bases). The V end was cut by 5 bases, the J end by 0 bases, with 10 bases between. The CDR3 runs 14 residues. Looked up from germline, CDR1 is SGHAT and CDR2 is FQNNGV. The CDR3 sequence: CASSARVMNTEAFF. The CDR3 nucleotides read TGTGCCAGCAGCGCCAGGGTGATGAACACTGAAGCTTTCTTT.

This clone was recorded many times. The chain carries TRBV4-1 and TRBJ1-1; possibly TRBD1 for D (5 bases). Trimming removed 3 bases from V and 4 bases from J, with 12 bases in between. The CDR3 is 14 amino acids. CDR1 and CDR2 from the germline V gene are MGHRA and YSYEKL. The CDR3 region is CASSQLTGVTEAFF. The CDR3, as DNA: TGCGCCAGCAGCCAGCTCACAGGCGTCACTGAAGCTTTCTTT.

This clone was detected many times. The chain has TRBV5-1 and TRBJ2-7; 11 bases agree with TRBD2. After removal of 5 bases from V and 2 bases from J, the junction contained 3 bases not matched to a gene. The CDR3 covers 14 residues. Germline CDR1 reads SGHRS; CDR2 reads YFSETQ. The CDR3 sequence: CASSTTSGTYEQYF. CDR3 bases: TGCGCCAGCAGTACGACTAGCGGGACCTACGAGCAGTACTTC. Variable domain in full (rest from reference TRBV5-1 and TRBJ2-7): KAGVTQTPRYLIKTRGQQVTLSCSPISGHRSVSWYQQTPGQGLQFLFEYFSETQRNKGNFPGRFSGRQFSNSRSEMNVSTLELGDSALYLCASSTTSGTYEQYFGPGTRLTVT.

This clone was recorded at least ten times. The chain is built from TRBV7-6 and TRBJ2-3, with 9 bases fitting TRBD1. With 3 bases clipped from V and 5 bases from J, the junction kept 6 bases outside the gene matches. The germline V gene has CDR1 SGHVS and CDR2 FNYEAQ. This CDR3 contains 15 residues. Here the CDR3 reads CASSLVGTGIDTQYF. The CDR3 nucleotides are TGTGCCAGCAGCTTGGTAGGGACAGGGATAGATACGCAGTATTTT.

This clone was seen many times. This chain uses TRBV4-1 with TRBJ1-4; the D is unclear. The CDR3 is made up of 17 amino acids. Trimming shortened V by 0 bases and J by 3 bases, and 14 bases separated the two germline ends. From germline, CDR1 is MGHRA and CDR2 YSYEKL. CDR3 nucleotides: TGCGCCAGCAGCCAAGAATCGAGGGCCGCTGCTAATGAAAAACTGTTTTTT. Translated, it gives CASSQESRAAANEKLFF.

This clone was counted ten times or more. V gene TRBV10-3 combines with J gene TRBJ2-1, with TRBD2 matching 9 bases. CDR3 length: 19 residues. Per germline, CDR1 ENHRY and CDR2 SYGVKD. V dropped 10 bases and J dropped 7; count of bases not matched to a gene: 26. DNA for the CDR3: TGTGCCACCCAGACAGCTAGCGGGAAATTGCCCGGCGCTAATAATGAGCAGTTCTTC. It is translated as CATQTASGKLPGANNEQFF.

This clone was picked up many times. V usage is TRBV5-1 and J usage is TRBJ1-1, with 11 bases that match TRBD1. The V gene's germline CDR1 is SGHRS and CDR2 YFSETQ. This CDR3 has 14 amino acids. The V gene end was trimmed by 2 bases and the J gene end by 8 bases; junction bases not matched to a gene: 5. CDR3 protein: CASSFRDRGREAFF. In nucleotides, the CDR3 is TGCGCCAGCAGCTTCCGGGACAGGGGGAGGGAAGCTTTCTTT. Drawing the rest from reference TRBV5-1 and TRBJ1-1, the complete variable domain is KAGVTQTPRYLIKTRGQQVTLSCSPISGHRSVSWYQQTPGQGLQFLFEYFSETQRNKGNFPGRFSGRQFSNSRSEMNVSTLELGDSALYLCASSFRDRGREAFFGQGTRLTVV.

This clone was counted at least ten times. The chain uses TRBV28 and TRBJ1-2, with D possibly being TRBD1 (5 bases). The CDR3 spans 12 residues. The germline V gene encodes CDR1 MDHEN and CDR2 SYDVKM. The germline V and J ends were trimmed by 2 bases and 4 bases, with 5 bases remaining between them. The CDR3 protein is CASSLQGYGYTF. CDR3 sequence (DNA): TGTGCCAGCAGTTTACAGGGCTATGGCTACACCTTC.

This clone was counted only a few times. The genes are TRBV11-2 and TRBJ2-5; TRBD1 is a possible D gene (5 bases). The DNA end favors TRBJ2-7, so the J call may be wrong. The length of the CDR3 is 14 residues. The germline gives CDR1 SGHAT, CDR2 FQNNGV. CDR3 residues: CASSLDQGTYEQYF. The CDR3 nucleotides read TGTGCCAGCAGCTTAGATCAGGGCACCTACGAGCAGTACTTC.

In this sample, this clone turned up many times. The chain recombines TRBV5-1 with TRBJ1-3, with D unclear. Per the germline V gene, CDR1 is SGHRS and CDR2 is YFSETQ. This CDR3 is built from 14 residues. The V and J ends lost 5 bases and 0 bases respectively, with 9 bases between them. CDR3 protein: CASRPSSSGNTIYF. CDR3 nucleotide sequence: TGCGCCAGCAGACCCTCCAGCTCTGGAAACACCATATATTTT.

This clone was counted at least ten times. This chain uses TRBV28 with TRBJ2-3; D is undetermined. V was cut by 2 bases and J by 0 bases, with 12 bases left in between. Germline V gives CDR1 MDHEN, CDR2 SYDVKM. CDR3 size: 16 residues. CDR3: CASSLVGSTSTDTQYF. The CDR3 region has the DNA TGTGCCAGCAGTTTAGTGGGCAGTACTAGCACAGATACGCAGTATTTT.